Sequencing of this T cell receptor beta chain was carried out in a study of cytomegalovirus exposure and HLA in healthy donors. Study-wide findings and caveats: Earlier findings revealed that most TCR beta V segments proved productive either about 87% or about 30% of the time. Most CMV-associated TCR beta chains appeared HLA-restricted in a later analysis.

As for this clone: Its antigen is still unknown.

PCR used 60 Vbeta primers and 13 Jbeta primers. Generated by immunoSEQ multiplex PCR, the TCRdb table keeps only in-frame clones and is missing some. The sample includes 150,000 to 170,000 clones, approximately 75% seen only once; the top ten take 2.8%. This receptor was identified in a man younger than 30 in good health and CMV-seronegative. The sample taken for sequencing was PBMCs.

The CDR3 DNA reads as TGCAGCGTCTACGGGACTACAGACAATGAGCAGTTCTTC. It yields the protein CSVYGTTDNEQFF. The genes are TRBV29-1 and TRBJ2-1, with 7 bases aligning to TRBD2. CDR1 is SQVTM, CDR2 ANQGSEA, per germline. This CDR3 contains 13 residues. With V trimmed by 6 bases and J by 5 bases, 7 bases remained unmatched.